The present TCR beta chain was sequenced within a study of STAT5B mutations in CD4+ large granular lymphocyte leukemia. Findings of the study overall: 25% of private leukemic clonotypes occurred rarely in other patients' non-leukemic repertoires. The CD4+ versus CD8+ T-LGLL clonality difference may reflect limited sample size.

Data came from immunoSEQ multiplex PCR; TCRdb stores just in-frame clones and leaves some out. The data contain more than 20,000 clones, about 75% of them singletons. About this clone itself: Its specificity is not known.

The V end was cut by 1 base, the J end by 6 bases, with 13 bases between. This CDR3 is built from 15 residues. Germline V gives CDR1 SEHNR, CDR2 FQNEAQ (reference sequence). The chain is built from TRBV7-9 and TRBJ2-1, with D possibly being TRBD2 (5 bases). The clonotype comes from a human donor in good health. Sequenced material: CD4+ T cells from blood buffy coats. The CDR3 region has the DNA TGTGCCAGCAGCTTAGGTGGGAGAAATAGCAATGAGCAGTTCTTC. Its protein is CASSLGGRNSNEQFF.